The 8 T cell receptor beta chains in this list originate from one sample, sequenced in a study of response to subunit inactivated influenza vaccine. TCRdb recomputed calls from the RT-PCR reads with MiXCR, one row per CDR3 protein. Of roughly 500,000 distinct CDR3 sequences in the sample, about 15% were seen once. The sequencing here drew on CD4+ T cells sorted from PBMCs, taken less than 30 months after vaccination. All receptors derive from a man in his fifties or sixties who received an inactivated influenza vaccine.

The chain is built from TRBV6-5 and TRBJ2-3; 10 nucleotides match TRBD2. V shed 2 bases, J shed 3 bases, and the junction held 8 bases outside the gene matches. Looked up from germline, CDR1 is MNHEY and CDR2 is SVGAGI. CDR3 size: 17 residues. The CDR3 DNA reads TGTGCCAGCAGTTACCCCGGGACTAGCGAGTTGACAGATACGCAGTATTTT. Translated, it gives CASSYPGTSELTDTQYF.

V and J are TRBV25-1 and TRBJ2-1; TRBD2 agrees at 7 bases. Trimming removed 4 bases from V and 4 bases from J; junction bases left unmatched: 10. The CDR3 sequence is 16 residues long. Germline values: CDR1 MGHDK, CDR2 SYGVNS. CDR3 loop: CASSGGASGLYNEQFF. CDR3 DNA sequence: TGTGCCAGCAGTGGCGGGGCTAGCGGACTTTACAATGAGCAGTTCTTC.

This clonotype was found a few times. The chain employs TRBV2 and TRBJ2-5, with 7 bases identical to TRBD1. Per germline, CDR1 SNHLY and CDR2 FYNNEI. The CDR3 has 13 residues. The V and J ends lost 3 bases and 5 bases, in that order; junction bases with no gene match: 3. The CDR3 DNA follows: TGTGCCAGCAGTGAGACAGGGATGGAGACCCAGTACTTC. Protein product: CASSETGMETQYF.

This clonotype has a handful of counts. The chain couples TRBV5-1 to TRBJ2-3, with TRBD2 matching 7 bases. Germline-derived CDR1 and CDR2 are SGHRS and YFSETQ. CDR3 length: 14 amino acids. After removal of 0 bases from V and 10 bases from J, the junction contained 8 bases not matched to a gene. The CDR3 DNA sequence: TGCGCCAGCAGCTTGGATGGACTAGTCAGTCCGCAGTATTTT. This sequence encodes CASSLDGLVSPQYF.

CDR3 residues: CSARKRDRGRYSYEQYF. For the CDR3, the DNA is TGCAGTGCTAGAAAGCGGGACAGGGGCCGATACTCCTACGAGCAGTACTTC. The V gene is TRBV20-1, the J gene TRBJ2-7, with 10 bases that match TRBD1. The CDR3 loop spans 17 amino acids. Losses at the gene ends were 2 bases for V and 0 bases for J; bases not matched to a gene: 10. The V gene's germline CDR1 is DFQATT and CDR2 SNEGSKA (reference sequence).

The chain carries TRBV4-3 and TRBJ1-1, with 10 nucleotides matching TRBD1. This CDR3 spans 16 amino acids. Per germline, CDR1 LGHNA and CDR2 YSLEER. V gave up 1 base and J gave up 1 base; unmatched junction bases: 3. The CDR3 is CASSQGQGAPNTEAFF. DNA for the CDR3: TGCGCCAGCAGCCAAGGACAGGGGGCGCCGAACACTGAAGCTTTCTTT.

The V gene is TRBV2, the J gene TRBJ1-2; maybe TRBD1 (5 bases). The CDR3 runs 13 residues. Trimming took 3 bases from V and 10 from J, leaving 15 bases between them. Germline assignment: CDR1 SNHLY and CDR2 FYNNEI. CDR3: CASSDRDYYVYTF. The CDR3 bases are TGTGCCAGCAGTGACCGGGACTATTACGTCTACACCTTC.

The V and J genes are TRBV6-1 and TRBJ1-2, with 8 bases that match TRBD1. Germline trimming cut 6 bases from V and 4 bases from J; bases unmatched to any gene: 10. This CDR3 is built from 15 residues. Germline CDR1 reads MNHNS; CDR2 reads SASEGT. The CDR3 region has the DNA TGTGCCAGCAGAACCCGCGGACAGGGTCCCTATGGCTACACCTTC. Protein: CASRTRGQGPYGYTF.